This T cell receptor beta chain derives from a study of blood T cell repertoires in COVID-19. Trimming removed 3 bases from V and 6 bases from J; junction bases left unmatched: 9. Germline values: CDR1 LGHNA, CDR2 YSLEER. The CDR3 covers 16 residues. Only in-frame clones appear in the TCRdb table, and some are missing; sequencing was by immunoSEQ multiplex PCR. The sample has roughly 240,000 clones, about 79% seen once. This chain uses TRBV4-3 with TRBJ2-1; 9 bases map to TRBD2. This receptor was identified in a man aged 35-49 years who had recovered from COVID-19. The source material was peripheral blood. The CDR3 sequence is CASSHPVASGANEQFF. The CDR3, as DNA: TGCGCCAGCAGCCATCCGGTGGCTAGCGGGGCCAATGAGCAGTTCTTC.